A single sample gave rise to the 28 T cell receptor beta chains below, sequenced in a study of T cell responses to AZD1222 COVID-19 vaccine. This table comes from immunoSEQ multiplex PCR, and its TCRdb copy is limited to in-frame clones, with some not included. The table records under 200,000 clones, approximately 92% of them present only once. Sample: peripheral blood, taken 28 days after the second dose of the MenACWY control vaccine. These receptors were obtained from an adult who received the MenACWY meningococcal vaccine as a control.

The rearrangement links TRBV6-5 to TRBJ1-1, with 8 bases that match TRBD1. The CDR3 contains 14 residues. The V gene's germline CDR1 is MNHEY and CDR2 SVGAGI. V was clipped by 8 bases and J by 0 bases; unmatched bases: 5. The CDR3 reads CASSRQGLNTEAFF. CDR3 coding DNA: TGTGCCAGCTCTCGACAGGGGCTGAACACTGAAGCTTTCTTT.

The chain is built from TRBV29-1 and TRBJ2-1; 10 bases fit TRBD1. CDR3 length: 13 residues. Germline CDR1 and CDR2: SQVTM and ANQGSEA. J was trimmed by 9 bases and V by 7 bases; bases with no gene match: 9. This CDR3 is CSGVDRGDGEQFF. The CDR3 nucleotides read TGCAGCGGTGTGGACAGGGGGGATGGTGAGCAGTTCTTC.

The chain links TRBV3-1 (or the pseudogene TRBV3-2) to TRBJ1-6, with 12 bases fitting TRBD1. Trimming at V came to 1 base and at J to 13 bases, leaving 11 bases not matched to a gene. The germline gives CDR1 LGHDT, CDR2 YNNKEL (reference sequence). CDR3 length: 17 residues. The CDR3 DNA sequence: TGTGCCAGCAGCCAAGGTTTCCGGGACAGGGGGCAAGGGCCCCTCCACTTT. Translating it yields CASSQGFRDRGQGPLHF.

The chain recombines TRBV5-1 with TRBJ1-2, with D perhaps TRBD1 (6 bases). Germline assignment: CDR1 SGHRS and CDR2 YFSETQ. V was cut by 5 bases and J by 6 bases, with 14 bases left in between. The CDR3 loop spans 13 amino acids. The CDR3 region has the DNA TGCGCCAGCAGTCCTTCGGGGGCCCATGGCTACACCTTC. Its translation: CASSPSGAHGYTF.

The chain joins TRBV28 to TRBJ1-2; TRBD1 aligns across 7 bases. CDR1 and CDR2 from the germline V gene are MDHEN and SYDVKM. V lost 1 base, J lost 4 bases, and 6 bases stayed unmatched. The length of the CDR3 is 15 residues. In DNA form, the CDR3 reads TGTGCCAGCAGTTTATCCGGGACAGTGATCTATGGCTACACCTTC. Translated: CASSLSGTVIYGYTF.

The CDR3: CASTRGRRGYTF. CDR3 nucleotides: TGTGCCAGCACCCGGGGTCGGCGAGGCTACACCTTC. The V and J genes are TRBV6-5 and TRBJ1-2, with D unclear. This CDR3 has 12 residues. Trimming removed 7 bases at V and 8 bases at J, with 14 bases between. Germline V lookup: CDR1 MNHEY, CDR2 SVGAGI.

This clone was seen only once. This sequence joins TRBV4-1 and TRBJ1-5, with D possibly being TRBD1 (6 bases). Germline lookup yields CDR1 MGHRA and CDR2 YSYEKL. The CDR3 sequence is 16 residues long. Trimming left V 1 base short and J 2 bases short, with 12 bases between. CDR3 nucleotide sequence: TGCGCCAGCAGCCAAGGACAGGATTTGCGCAATCAGCCCCAGCATTTT. Translating it yields CASSQGQDLRNQPQHF.

This clone was detected only a few times. V and J are TRBV5-1 and TRBJ2-5, with 7 bases matching TRBD2. The CDR3 has 19 residues. V lost 0 bases to trimming and J lost 3 bases; unmatched junction nucleotides: 17. Germline CDR1 SGHRS, CDR2 YFSETQ. The CDR3, as DNA: TGCGCCAGCAGCTTGGGACTATCCGAGAGCGGGATTAGAAAAGAGACCCAGTACTTC. Translation: CASSLGLSESGIRKETQYF.

The chain recombines TRBV5-6 with TRBJ1-3; D ambiguous. Germline values: CDR1 SGHDT, CDR2 YYEEEE. The CDR3 has 15 amino acids. The V and J ends lost 2 bases and 0 bases respectively, with 9 bases between them. The CDR3 spells CASSFRTGSGNTIYF. The DNA of the CDR3 is TGTGCCAGCAGCTTTCGGACCGGCTCTGGAAACACCATATATTTT.

The chain carries TRBV7-6 and TRBJ2-3, with D tentatively TRBD1 (5 bases). This CDR3 is built from 14 residues. Germline CDR1 is SGHVS and CDR2 is FNYEAQ. Trimming shortened V by 4 bases and J by 2 bases, and 10 bases separated the two germline ends. CDR3 sequence (DNA): TGTGCCAGCAGCTCCCAGGGTTACACAGATACGCAGTATTTT. Amino acid sequence: CASSSQGYTDTQYF. Full variable domain (remainder filled in from reference TRBV7-6 and TRBJ2-3): GAGVSQSPRYKVTKRGQDVALRCDPISGHVSLYWYRQALGQGPEFLTYFNYEAQQDKSGLPNDRFSAERPEGSISTLTIQRTEQRDSAMYRCASSSQGYTDTQYFGPGTRLTVL.

The chain combines TRBV11-1 with TRBJ2-1, with TRBD2 matching 7 bases. The CDR3 loop spans 16 amino acids. The J segment lost 9 bases and the V segment lost 5 bases, leaving 16 bases of the junction unmatched. Germline V CDR1 and CDR2: SGHAT, FQDESV (reference sequence). In DNA form, the CDR3 reads TGTGCCAGCAGCCCCCTCGCGGGAGTGGGGGGGGGTGAGCAGTTCTTC. Amino acid sequence: CASSPLAGVGGGEQFF.

In nucleotides, the CDR3 is TGTGCCAGCAGCGTAAACCCCATCAATGAGCAGTTCTTC. Protein: CASSVNPINEQFF. V and J are TRBV9 and TRBJ2-1; D ambiguous. This CDR3 has 13 residues. Trimming took 1 base from V and 6 from J, leaving 8 bases between them. Germline lookup yields CDR1 SGDLS and CDR2 YYNGEE. Combining the CDR3 with reference TRBV9 and TRBJ2-1 gives the whole variable domain DSGVTQTPKHLITATGQRVTLRCSPRSGDLSVYWYQQSLDQGLQFLIQYYNGEERAKGNILERFSAQQFPDLHSELNLSSLELGDSALYFCASSVNPINEQFFGPGTRLTVL.

The V call is TRBV28, the J call TRBJ2-7, with a weak D call TRBD1 (6 bases). This CDR3 is built from 15 residues. Germline CDR1 and CDR2: MDHEN and SYDVKM. V gave up 3 bases and J gave up 2 bases, with 14 bases separating them. In nucleotides, the CDR3 is TGTGCCAGCAGTTTTAGATATCCAGGGGCCTACGAGCAGTACTTC. Amino acid sequence: CASSFRYPGAYEQYF.

The chain recombines TRBV5-6 with TRBJ2-3; TRBD2 might be the D (5 bases). The CDR3 is 13 amino acids. The germline V gene encodes CDR1 SGHDT and CDR2 YYEEEE. V was pared by 2 bases and J by 3 bases, with 7 bases between. CDR3 bases: TGTGCCAGCAGCTTCGGCGGGACAGATACGCAGTATTTT. Its protein product is CASSFGGTDTQYF.

The V call is TRBV9, the J call TRBJ2-2; D is ambiguous. Germline CDR1 is SGDLS and CDR2 is YYNGEE. V lost 1 base to trimming and J lost 4 bases, with 5 bases between them. There are 13 residues in the CDR3. This chain's CDR3 is CASSVMGTGELFF. In DNA form, the CDR3 reads TGTGCCAGCAGCGTAATGGGCACCGGGGAGCTGTTTTTT.

On this clone itself: Other DNA variants within this sample encode the same CDR3. The chain combines TRBV30 with TRBJ1-3; D not resolved. Trimming left V 0 bases short and J 0 bases short, with 3 bases between. The germline V gene has CDR1 GTSNPN and CDR2 SVGIG (reference sequence). This CDR3 has 13 residues. CDR3 DNA: TGTGCCTGGAGTGTCGGCTCTGGAAACACCATATATTTT. It codes for CAWSVGSGNTIYF.

This clone has just one count. The rearrangement joins TRBV7-9 to TRBJ1-1, with 10 bases aligning to TRBD1. CDR3 length: 15 amino acids. CDR1 is SEHNR and CDR2 is FQNEAQ in the germline V gene (reference sequence). Losses at the gene ends were 6 bases for V and 2 bases for J; bases not matched to a gene: 6. This CDR3 reads CASSPGQGGNTEAFF. The CDR3 region has the DNA TGTGCCAGCAGTCCCGGACAGGGGGGAAACACTGAAGCTTTCTTT.

The gene calls are TRBV27 and TRBJ1-2; 8 bases are shared with TRBD1. The CDR3 consists of 14 residues. J lost 4 bases, V lost 4 bases, and 5 bases had no gene match. Germline V gene data show CDR1 as MNHEY and CDR2 as SMNVEV (reference sequence). CDR3 DNA: TGTGCCAGCAGTTACAGGGGGACAGGCTATGGCTACACCTTC. Translated, it gives CASSYRGTGYGYTF.

The chain combines TRBV7-8 with TRBJ2-1; D may be TRBD2 (5 bases). Germline CDR1 SGHVS, CDR2 FQNEAQ. This CDR3 spans 15 amino acids. Trimming stripped 1 base from V and 6 bases from J, with 13 bases between. Written as DNA, the CDR3 is TGTGCCAGCAGCTTAGGTCCGGACTCCATCAATGAGCAGTTCTTC. It yields the protein CASSLGPDSINEQFF.

The gene calls are TRBV4-1 and TRBJ2-2, with 13 bases fitting TRBD2. Germline CDR1 and CDR2: MGHRA and YSYEKL. The CDR3 length is 16 residues. V shed 3 bases and J 7 bases; nucleotides not matched to a gene: 5. The DNA of the CDR3 is TGCGCCAGCAGCCAGACTAGCGGGAGGCGAGGCGGGGAGCTGTTTTTT. It translates to CASSQTSGRRGGELFF.

This rearrangement joins TRBV7-2 to TRBJ1-2, with D perhaps matching TRBD1 (5 bases). This CDR3 has 16 amino acids. The V gene lost 5 bases and the J gene lost 0 bases, with 16 bases spanning the gap. Germline V gene sequence: CDR1 SGHTA, CDR2 FQGNSA. For the CDR3, the DNA is TGTGCCAGCAGCCCTAGAATGGGGGGAGCTAACTATGGCTACACCTTC. The encoded protein is CASSPRMGGANYGYTF.

A word on this clone: Other DNA sequences of this sample code for an identical CDR3. The gene calls are TRBV9 and TRBJ1-3; D is undetermined. In germline, CDR1 is SGDLS, CDR2 YYNGEE. The CDR3 contains 14 residues. Trimming removed 0 bases from V and 1 base from J, with 5 bases in between. The CDR3 region has the DNA TGTGCCAGCAGCGTAGAGGGATCTGGAAACACCATATATTTT. This sequence encodes CASSVEGSGNTIYF.

The gene calls are TRBV19 and TRBJ2-1; TRBD2 matches 9 bases. Germline V gene lookup returns CDR1 LNHDA and CDR2 SQIVND (reference sequence). V lost 4 bases, J lost 16 bases, and 11 bases stayed unmatched. This CDR3 has 13 amino acids. The CDR3 protein is CASSNQGGRVLFF. CDR3 nucleotide sequence: TGTGCCAGTAGTAATCAGGGCGGGAGGGTGCTCTTCTTC.

The gene calls are TRBV5-5 and TRBJ1-2, with D hard to call. CDR3 length equals 13 residues. Trimming shortened V by 0 bases and J by 3 bases, and 6 bases separated the two germline ends. CDR1 SGHKS and CDR2 YYEKEE come from the germline V gene (reference sequence). As DNA, the CDR3 is TGTGCCAGCAGCTTGGACCAGTACTATGGCTACACCTTC. It specifies CASSLDQYYGYTF.

The genes are TRBV27 and TRBJ2-1; 11 bases are a match to TRBD2. Germline CDR1 reads MNHEY; CDR2 reads SMNVEV (reference sequence). The J segment lost 10 bases and the V segment lost 5 bases, leaving 16 bases of the junction unmatched. CDR3 size: 17 residues. The CDR3 spells CASSTPPTSGKVGEQFF. CDR3 sequence (DNA): TGTGCCAGCAGTACCCCACCGACTAGCGGGAAGGTGGGCGAGCAGTTCTTC.

The genes are TRBV7-8 and TRBJ1-2; TRBD1 matches at 11 bases. Per germline, CDR1 SGHVS and CDR2 FQNEAQ. J was trimmed by 0 bases and V by 5 bases; bases with no gene match: 14. The CDR3 consists of 19 residues. The CDR3 nucleotides read TGTGCCAGCAGCCGGGGGGACAGGGGGGCACCCTCGCCTAACTATGGCTACACCTTC. Translated, it gives CASSRGDRGAPSPNYGYTF.

This rearrangement joins TRBV7-2 to TRBJ1-1; 12 bases agree with TRBD1. From germline, CDR1 is SGHTA and CDR2 FQGNSA. The ends lost 5 bases at V and 2 bases at J; junction bases unmatched: 9. The length of the CDR3 is 17 residues. The CDR3 sequence is CASSNWDRGLVNTEAFF. CDR3 DNA: TGTGCCAGCAGCAACTGGGACAGGGGGCTGGTAAACACTGAAGCTTTCTTT.

The chain has TRBV2 and TRBJ2-1; 8 positions match TRBD2. The CDR3 sequence is 14 residues long. Germline CDR1 reads SNHLY; CDR2 reads FYNNEI. V shed 5 bases, J shed 7 bases, and the junction held 7 bases outside the gene matches. This chain's CDR3 is CASSPSGYSNEQFF. CDR3 sequence (DNA): TGTGCCAGCAGTCCTAGCGGGTATTCGAATGAGCAGTTCTTC.